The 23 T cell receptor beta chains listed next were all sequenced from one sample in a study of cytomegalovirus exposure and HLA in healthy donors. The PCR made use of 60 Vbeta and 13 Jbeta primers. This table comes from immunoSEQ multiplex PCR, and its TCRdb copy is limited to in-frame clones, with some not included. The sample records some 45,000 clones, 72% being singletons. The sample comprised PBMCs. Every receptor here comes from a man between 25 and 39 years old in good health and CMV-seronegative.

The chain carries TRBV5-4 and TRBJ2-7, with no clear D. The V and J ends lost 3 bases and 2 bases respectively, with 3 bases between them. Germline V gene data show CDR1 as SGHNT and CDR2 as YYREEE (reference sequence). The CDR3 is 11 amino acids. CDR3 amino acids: CASSSAYEQYF. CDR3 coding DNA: TGTGCCAGCAGCTCCGCCTACGAGCAGTACTTC.

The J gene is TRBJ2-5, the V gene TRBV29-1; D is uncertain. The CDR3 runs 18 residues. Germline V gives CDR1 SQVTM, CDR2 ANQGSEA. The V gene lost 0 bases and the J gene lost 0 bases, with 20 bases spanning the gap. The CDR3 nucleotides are TGCAGCGTTGAAGATCTAAGTTCTTCCTGGAGCTACCAAGAGACCCAGTACTTC. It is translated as CSVEDLSSSWSYQETQYF.

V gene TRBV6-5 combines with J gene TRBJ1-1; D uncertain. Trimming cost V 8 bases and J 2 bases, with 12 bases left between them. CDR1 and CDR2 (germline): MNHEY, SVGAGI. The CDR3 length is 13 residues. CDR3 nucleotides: TGTGCCAGCTCATTGTCACACAACACTGAAGCTTTCTTT. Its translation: CASSLSHNTEAFF.

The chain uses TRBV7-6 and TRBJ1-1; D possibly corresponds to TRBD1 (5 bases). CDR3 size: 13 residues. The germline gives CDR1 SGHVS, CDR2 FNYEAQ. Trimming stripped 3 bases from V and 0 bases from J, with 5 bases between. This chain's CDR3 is CASSFRVNTEAFF. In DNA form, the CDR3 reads TGTGCCAGCAGCTTCAGGGTGAACACTGAAGCTTTCTTT.

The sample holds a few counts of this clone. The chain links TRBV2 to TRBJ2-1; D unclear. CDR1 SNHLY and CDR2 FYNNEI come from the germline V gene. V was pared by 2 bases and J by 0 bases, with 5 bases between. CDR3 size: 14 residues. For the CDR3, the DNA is TGTGCCAGCAGTGAACTAACCTCCTACAATGAGCAGTTCTTC. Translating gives CASSELTSYNEQFF.

CDR3 in DNA: TGTGCCAGCACGCCAATTACCGATCAGGGAATCTACGAGCAGTACTTC. As protein: CASTPITDQGIYEQYF. The chain uses TRBV7-8 and TRBJ2-7; perhaps TRBD1 as D (5 bases). Per the germline V gene, CDR1 is SGHVS and CDR2 is FQNEAQ. The CDR3 has 16 residues. Trimming stripped 7 bases from V and 3 bases from J, with 22 bases between.

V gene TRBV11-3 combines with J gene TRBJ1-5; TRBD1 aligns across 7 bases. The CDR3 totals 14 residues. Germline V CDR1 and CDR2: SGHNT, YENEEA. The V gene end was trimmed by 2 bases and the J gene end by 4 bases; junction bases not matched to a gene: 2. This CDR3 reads CASSLSRGNQPQHF. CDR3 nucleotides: TGTGCCAGCAGCTTATCCAGGGGGAATCAGCCCCAGCATTTT. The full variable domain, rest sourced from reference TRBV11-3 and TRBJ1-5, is EAGVVQSPRYKIIEKKQPVAFWCNPISGHNTLYWYLQNLGQGPELLIRYENEEAVDDSQLPKDRFSAERLKGVDSTLKIQPAELGDSAVYLCASSLSRGNQPQHFGDGTRLSIL.

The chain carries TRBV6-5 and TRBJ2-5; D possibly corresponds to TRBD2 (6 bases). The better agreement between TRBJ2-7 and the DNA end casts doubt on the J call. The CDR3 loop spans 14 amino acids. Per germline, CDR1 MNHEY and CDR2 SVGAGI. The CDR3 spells CASSYSGGTYEQYF. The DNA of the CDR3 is TGTGCCAGCAGTTACTCGGGGGGAACCTACGAGCAGTACTTC.

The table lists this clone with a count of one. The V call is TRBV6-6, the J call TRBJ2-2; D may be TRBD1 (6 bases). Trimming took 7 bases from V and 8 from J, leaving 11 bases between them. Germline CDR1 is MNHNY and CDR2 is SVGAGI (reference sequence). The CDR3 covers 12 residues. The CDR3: CASNPGEGELFF. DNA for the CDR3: TGTGCCAGCAATCCAGGGGAAGGGGAGCTGTTTTTT.

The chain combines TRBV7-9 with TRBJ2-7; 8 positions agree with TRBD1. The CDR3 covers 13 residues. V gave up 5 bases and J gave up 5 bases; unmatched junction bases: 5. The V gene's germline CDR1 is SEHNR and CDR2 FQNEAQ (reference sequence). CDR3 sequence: CASSTGGRNEQYF. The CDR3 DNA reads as TGTGCCAGCAGCACAGGGGGGAGGAACGAGCAGTACTTC.

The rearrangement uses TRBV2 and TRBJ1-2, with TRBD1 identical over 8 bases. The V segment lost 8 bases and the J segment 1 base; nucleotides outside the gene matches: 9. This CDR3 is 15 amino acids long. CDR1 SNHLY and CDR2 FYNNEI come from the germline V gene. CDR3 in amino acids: CASQPTGAYNYGYTF. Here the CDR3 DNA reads TGTGCCAGCCAACCGACAGGGGCCTATAACTATGGCTACACCTTC.

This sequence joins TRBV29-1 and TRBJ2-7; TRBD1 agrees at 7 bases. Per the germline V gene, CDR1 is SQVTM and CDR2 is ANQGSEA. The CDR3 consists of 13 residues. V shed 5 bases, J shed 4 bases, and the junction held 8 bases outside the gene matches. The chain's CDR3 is CSVKTGKKYEQYF. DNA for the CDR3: TGCAGCGTTAAGACAGGGAAAAAGTACGAGCAGTACTTC.

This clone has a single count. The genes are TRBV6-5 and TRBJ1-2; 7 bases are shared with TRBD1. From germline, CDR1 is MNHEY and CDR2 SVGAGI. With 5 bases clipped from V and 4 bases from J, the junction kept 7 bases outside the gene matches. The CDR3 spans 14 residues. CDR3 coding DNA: TGTGCCAGCAGTACGCAGAGGGGGCCCTATGGCTACACCTTC. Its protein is CASSTQRGPYGYTF.

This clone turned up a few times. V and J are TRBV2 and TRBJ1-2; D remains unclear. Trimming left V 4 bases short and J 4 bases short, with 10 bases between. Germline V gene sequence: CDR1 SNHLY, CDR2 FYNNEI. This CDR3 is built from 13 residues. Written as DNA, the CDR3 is TGTGCCAGCAGTGGTGTAAGCGGCTATGGCTACACCTTC. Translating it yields CASSGVSGYGYTF.

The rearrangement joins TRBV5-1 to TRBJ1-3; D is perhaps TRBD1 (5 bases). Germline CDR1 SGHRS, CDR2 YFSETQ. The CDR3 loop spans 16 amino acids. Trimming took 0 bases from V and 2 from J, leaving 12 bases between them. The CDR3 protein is CASSLGAGNTGNTIYF. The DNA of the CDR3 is TGCGCCAGCAGCTTGGGGGCAGGGAATACTGGAAACACCATATATTTT.

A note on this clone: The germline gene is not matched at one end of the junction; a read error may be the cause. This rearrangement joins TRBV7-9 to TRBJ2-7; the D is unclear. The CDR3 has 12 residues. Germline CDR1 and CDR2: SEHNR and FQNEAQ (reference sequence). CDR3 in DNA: TGTTCCAGCAGCCTAAAGTTCTACGAGCAGTACTTC. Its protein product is CSSSLKFYEQYF.

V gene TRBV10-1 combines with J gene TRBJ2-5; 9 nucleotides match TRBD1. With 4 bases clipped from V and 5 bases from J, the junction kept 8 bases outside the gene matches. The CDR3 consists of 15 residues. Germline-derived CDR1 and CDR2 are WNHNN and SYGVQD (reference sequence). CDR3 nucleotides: TGCGCCAGCAGTGCGGACAGGGGAGAAGGGGAGACCCAGTACTTC. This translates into CASSADRGEGETQYF.

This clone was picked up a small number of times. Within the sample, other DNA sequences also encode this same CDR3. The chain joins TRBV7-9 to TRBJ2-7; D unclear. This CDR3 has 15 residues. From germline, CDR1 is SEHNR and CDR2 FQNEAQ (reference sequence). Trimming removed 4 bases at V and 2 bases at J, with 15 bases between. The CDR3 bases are TGTGCCAGCAGCTCCGTTCGCACATACCCCTACGAGCAGTACTTC. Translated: CASSSVRTYPYEQYF. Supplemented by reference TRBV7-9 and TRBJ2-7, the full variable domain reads DTGVSQNPRHKITKRGQNVTFRCDPISEHNRLYWYRQTLGQGPEFLTYFQNEAQLEKSRLLSDRFSAERPKGSFSTLEIQRTEQGDSAMYLCASSSVRTYPYEQYFGPGTRLTVT.

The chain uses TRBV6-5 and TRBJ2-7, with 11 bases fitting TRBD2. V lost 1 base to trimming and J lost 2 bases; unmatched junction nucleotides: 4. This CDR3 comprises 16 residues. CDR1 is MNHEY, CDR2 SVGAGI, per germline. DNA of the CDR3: TGTGCCAGCAGTTACTGGGGGACTAGCGGACCCTACGAGCAGTACTTC. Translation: CASSYWGTSGPYEQYF.

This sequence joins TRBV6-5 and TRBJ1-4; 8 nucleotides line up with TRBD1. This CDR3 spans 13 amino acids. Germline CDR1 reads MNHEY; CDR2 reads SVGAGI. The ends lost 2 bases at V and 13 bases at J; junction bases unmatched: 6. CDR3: CASSYDRGTGLFF. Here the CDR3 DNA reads TGTGCCAGCAGTTACGACAGGGGCACGGGACTGTTTTTT.

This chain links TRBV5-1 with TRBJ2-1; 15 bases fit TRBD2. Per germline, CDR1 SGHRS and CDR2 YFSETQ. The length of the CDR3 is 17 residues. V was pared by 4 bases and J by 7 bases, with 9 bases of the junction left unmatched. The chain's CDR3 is CASSNGLAGGPGNEQFF. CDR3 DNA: TGCGCCAGCAGCAACGGACTAGCGGGAGGGCCGGGGAATGAGCAGTTCTTC.

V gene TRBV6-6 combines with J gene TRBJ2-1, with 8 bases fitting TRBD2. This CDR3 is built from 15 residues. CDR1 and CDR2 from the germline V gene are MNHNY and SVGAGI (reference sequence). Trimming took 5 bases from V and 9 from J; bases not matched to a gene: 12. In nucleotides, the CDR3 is TGTGCCAGCAGTCCCGGGACTAGAGGTACGGGTGAGCAGTTCTTC. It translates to CASSPGTRGTGEQFF.

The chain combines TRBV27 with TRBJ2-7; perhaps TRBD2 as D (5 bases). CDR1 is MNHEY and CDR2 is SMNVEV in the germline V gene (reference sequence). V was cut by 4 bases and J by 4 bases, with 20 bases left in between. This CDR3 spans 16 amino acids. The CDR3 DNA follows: TGTGCCAGCAGTTGGGCCCCCCCGGGCGGGCTATACGAGCAGTACTTC. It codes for CASSWAPPGGLYEQYF.